Presented here are 14 T cell receptor beta chains from one specimen sequenced in a study of human thymus T cells. Repertoires were generated with immunoSEQ multiplex PCR, while TCRdb's copy carries only in-frame clones and drops some. This sample has tens of thousands of clones, with around 94% found just once. Sequenced input: blood. These receptors came from a boy less than two years old with a congenital heart defect but otherwise immunologically healthy.

The chain is built from TRBV5-4 and TRBJ2-1; 9 positions match TRBD1. The CDR3 covers 13 residues. Germline CDR1 SGHNT, CDR2 YYREEE (reference sequence). V trimming: 4 bases; J trimming: 7 bases; junction bases outside the gene matches: 3. Here the CDR3 DNA reads TGTGCCAGCAGCCCGGGACAGGGAAATGAGCAGTTCTTC. Its protein is CASSPGQGNEQFF.

This chain uses TRBV27 with TRBJ2-7; 8 bases map to TRBD2. This CDR3 comprises 16 residues. Trimming cost V 3 bases and J 7 bases; bases outside gene matches: 14. Germline CDR1 is MNHEY and CDR2 is SMNVEV (reference sequence). The CDR3, as DNA: TGTGCCAGCAGTTTTATGGGCAAGAAAGCGGGAGATGAGCAGTACTTC. Translated: CASSFMGKKAGDEQYF.

V is TRBV18 and J is TRBJ1-1; D not resolved. CDR1 and CDR2 (germline): KGHSH, LQKENI. The CDR3 has 14 residues. The V and J ends lost 0 bases and 7 bases respectively, with 12 bases between them. CDR3 loop: CASSPPGGPFEAFF. The CDR3 DNA is TGTGCCAGCTCACCACCCGGAGGGCCATTTGAAGCTTTCTTT.

The rearrangement joins TRBV5-4 to TRBJ2-3, with 9 bases matching TRBD2. The CDR3 is 16 residues long. V lost 4 bases to trimming and J lost 4 bases; unmatched junction nucleotides: 10. Germline-derived CDR1 and CDR2 are SGHNT and YYREEE (reference sequence). CDR3 DNA: TGTGCCAGCAGCCCCAAAGGCGGGAGGGCCCCAGATACGCAGTATTTT. This gives the protein CASSPKGGRAPDTQYF.

For the CDR3, the DNA is TGTGCCAGCAGCACAGGTTATGGCTACACCTTC. Translated, it gives CASSTGYGYTF. The V gene is TRBV28, the J gene TRBJ1-2, with D possibly matching TRBD1 (5 bases). Germline assignment: CDR1 MDHEN and CDR2 SYDVKM. V was pared by 6 bases and J by 5 bases, with 7 bases between. The CDR3 is 11 amino acids.

This chain links TRBV4-1 with TRBJ1-3, with D uncertain. V shed 4 bases and J shed 0 bases, with 13 bases lying between them. Germline CDR1 is MGHRA and CDR2 is YSYEKL. This CDR3 region has 16 residues. The CDR3 nucleotides read TGCGCCAGCAGCCGAACTACGTGGAGCTCTGGAAACACCATATATTTT. It codes for CASSRTTWSSGNTIYF.

This sequence joins TRBV2 and TRBJ1-6, with a tentative D call TRBD1 (5 bases). Trimming stripped 4 bases from V and 0 bases from J, with 19 bases between. This CDR3 spans 19 amino acids. Germline CDR1 reads SNHLY; CDR2 reads FYNNEI. In DNA, the CDR3 is TGTGCCAGCAGTGCAGGTTTGACAGCTCAAAGCTCCTATAATTCACCCCTCCACTTT. The encoded protein is CASSAGLTAQSSYNSPLHF.

The V and J genes are TRBV6-5 and TRBJ2-7; D may be TRBD2 (5 bases). V shed 5 bases and J shed 4 bases, with 12 bases lying between them. The CDR3 runs 13 residues. In germline, CDR1 is MNHEY, CDR2 SVGAGI. The CDR3 DNA reads as TGTGCCAGCAGTCCCCGGACTTTATACGAGCAGTACTTC. This translates into CASSPRTLYEQYF.

This clone has only one observation. The chain is built from TRBV10-3 and TRBJ1-3; D possibly corresponds to TRBD1 (5 bases). Trimming left V 6 bases short and J 5 bases short, with 14 bases between. The CDR3 loop spans 14 amino acids. Germline-derived CDR1 and CDR2 are ENHRY and SYGVKD. The CDR3 loop is CAISEAGGRNTIYF. Here the CDR3 DNA reads TGTGCCATCAGCGAGGCCGGGGGGAGAAACACCATATATTTT.

The chain links TRBV6-1 to TRBJ1-2; the D gene is possibly TRBD1 (6 bases). Trimming left V 0 bases short and J 3 bases short, with 11 bases between. The germline gives CDR1 MNHNS, CDR2 SASEGT. This CDR3 is 15 amino acids long. In DNA, the CDR3 is TGTGCCAGCAGTGAAGCGGGTAGGGGGGACTATGGCTACACCTTC. This codes for CASSEAGRGDYGYTF.

The gene calls are TRBV4-3 and TRBJ1-2; no firm D call. Between the trimmed V and J ends, which lost 0 bases and 4 bases, there was a span of 6 bases. This CDR3 is 13 amino acids long. Per germline, CDR1 LGHNA and CDR2 YSLEER. This chain's CDR3 is CASSQESGYGYTF. The DNA of the CDR3 is TGCGCCAGCAGCCAAGAATCGGGCTATGGCTACACCTTC.

This chain links TRBV7-2 with TRBJ1-1; D is ambiguous. The CDR3 is 13 amino acids. Trimming removed 2 bases at V and 0 bases at J, with 4 bases between. Germline CDR1 SGHTA, CDR2 FQGNSA. The CDR3 loop reads CASSLFMNTEAFF. The CDR3 DNA sequence: TGTGCCAGCAGCTTATTTATGAACACTGAAGCTTTCTTT.

The chain combines TRBV6-5 with TRBJ2-7, with 7 bases lining up with TRBD2. Germline loops: CDR1 MNHEY, CDR2 SVGAGI. The CDR3 totals 14 residues. V dropped 2 bases and J dropped 5; count of bases not matched to a gene: 6. The CDR3: CASSYETSSDEQYF. CDR3 bases: TGTGCCAGCAGTTACGAGACTAGCTCTGACGAGCAGTACTTC.

The rearrangement links TRBV6-1 to TRBJ1-2; 7 bases line up with TRBD1. This CDR3 contains 17 residues. Germline CDR1 is MNHNS and CDR2 is SASEGT. With 2 bases clipped from V and 0 bases from J, the junction kept 9 bases outside the gene matches. The DNA of the CDR3 is TGTGCCAGCAGTGAATTTGAGACAGGGATGACTAACTATGGCTACACCTTC. Protein product: CASSEFETGMTNYGYTF.